The 24 T cell receptor beta chains below all came from one sample that was sequenced in a study of early T cells in non-severe SARS-CoV-2 infection. A single record per CDR3 protein comes from TCRdb applying MiXCR to the 5' RACE reads. The table records about 20,000 distinct CDR3 sequences, 5.9% of them present only once. Sequencing input: whole blood. Receptors originate from an adult who was a healthcare worker with PCR-confirmed SARS-CoV-2 infection or an uninfected control (not recorded which).

Sample share makes this clonotype medium-sized. The J gene is TRBJ2-7, the V gene TRBV28; no firm D call. This CDR3 has 12 amino acids. CDR1 MDHEN and CDR2 SYDVKM come from the germline V gene. The V and J ends lost 1 base and 1 base respectively, with 2 bases between them. CDR3: CASSLYSYEQYF. As DNA, the CDR3 is TGTGCCAGCAGTTTATATTCCTACGAGCAGTACTTC.

This clonotype was recorded at least ten times. CDR3 sequence: CAISAGTFEAFF. CDR3 in DNA: TGTGCCATCAGTGCCGGGACCTTTGAAGCTTTCTTT. The genes are TRBV10-3 and TRBJ1-1; a weak D match, TRBD1 (5 bases). V was trimmed by 4 bases and J by 7 bases, leaving 10 bases between them. The CDR3 is made up of 12 amino acids. Germline CDR1 reads ENHRY; CDR2 reads SYGVKD.

This clonotype was found many times. The chain links TRBV7-2 to TRBJ2-1; D possibly corresponds to TRBD2 (6 bases). V lost 2 bases and J 10 bases, leaving 6 bases between the germline ends. The CDR3 has 11 residues. CDR1 is SGHTA, CDR2 FQGNSA, per germline. CDR3 sequence: CASSLLAEQFF. Here the CDR3 DNA reads TGTGCCAGCAGCTTACTAGCGGAGCAGTTCTTC.

This clonotype occurred many times. J is TRBJ1-5 and V is TRBV28, with 8 positions matching TRBD1. The CDR3 is 16 amino acids. The trim removed 2 bases at V and 1 base at J, leaving 4 bases unmatched. The germline gives CDR1 MDHEN, CDR2 SYDVKM. The CDR3 protein is CASSLRTGHSNQPQHF. In DNA, the CDR3 is TGTGCCAGCAGTTTAAGGACAGGGCACAGCAATCAGCCCCAGCATTTT. Using reference TRBV28 and TRBJ1-5 for the parts outside the CDR3, the full variable domain is DVKVTQSSRYLVKRTGEKVFLECVQDMDHENMFWYRQDPGLGLRLIYFSYDVKMKEKGDIPEGYSVSREKKERFSLILESASTNQTSMYLCASSLRTGHSNQPQHFGDGTRLSIL.

This clonotype has at least ten counts. The chain joins TRBV6-4 to TRBJ2-7, with 11 bases fitting TRBD2. This CDR3 is 17 amino acids long. Germline V CDR1 and CDR2: MRHNA, SNTAGT. The junction had 7 bases not matched to a gene; V was cut back by 0 bases and J by 3 bases. CDR3 bases: TGTGCCAGCAGTGACTCCTCGGGACTAGCGGAGTTCTACGAGCAGTACTTC. Protein product: CASSDSSGLAEFYEQYF.

The gene calls are TRBV28 and TRBJ2-4, with a possible D match to TRBD1 (5 bases). Germline V CDR1 and CDR2: MDHEN, SYDVKM. The CDR3 is 15 residues long. The V gene lost 3 bases and the J gene lost 5 bases, with 14 bases spanning the gap. CDR3 DNA: TGTGCCAGCAGTTTGGGTCTGGGGCCGGAAAACATTCAGTACTTC. Translated: CASSLGLGPENIQYF.

This clonotype has only a few counts. The chain carries TRBV28 and TRBJ2-1, with 9 bases lining up with TRBD1. Germline values: CDR1 MDHEN, CDR2 SYDVKM. V lost 6 bases and J lost 1; bases outside the gene matches: 4. CDR3 length equals 15 residues. The DNA of the CDR3 is TGTGCCAGCAGAACCGGGACAGGGTCCTACAATGAGCAGTTCTTC. Its translation: CASRTGTGSYNEQFF. The full variable domain, with the rest looked up from reference TRBV28 and TRBJ2-1, is DVKVTQSSRYLVKRTGEKVFLECVQDMDHENMFWYRQDPGLGLRLIYFSYDVKMKEKGDIPEGYSVSREKKERFSLILESASTNQTSMYLCASRTGTGSYNEQFFGPGTRLTVL.

Sample share makes this clonotype medium-sized (0.01 to 0.1%). V is TRBV19 and J is TRBJ2-3, with 12 bases fitting TRBD2. The CDR3 has 15 residues. Germline assignment: CDR1 LNHDA and CDR2 SQIVND (reference sequence). Trimming removed 3 bases from V and 4 bases from J; junction bases left unmatched: 2. CDR3 DNA: TGTGCCAGTAGTATGCTAGCGGGAGGGTCAGATACGCAGTATTTT. Protein sequence: CASSMLAGGSDTQYF. The full variable domain, with the rest looked up from reference TRBV19 and TRBJ2-3, is DGGITQSPKYLFRKEGQNVTLSCEQNLNHDAMYWYRQDPGQGLRLIYYSQIVNDFQKGDIAEGYSVSREKKESFPLTVTSAQKNPTAFYLCASSMLAGGSDTQYFGPGTRLTVL.

This clonotype was picked up many times. This sequence joins TRBV12-3 or TRBV12-4 and TRBJ2-1, with 7 bases identical to TRBD1. The ends lost 5 bases at V and 15 bases at J; junction bases unmatched: 7. There are 11 residues in the CDR3. CDR3 in amino acids: CASSLGTARFF. The CDR3, as DNA: TGTGCCAGCAGTCTCGGGACAGCGCGGTTCTTC.

In this sample, this clonotype turned up many times. V usage is TRBV18 and J usage is TRBJ1-1; D unresolved. Trimming removed 3 bases at V and 5 bases at J, with 13 bases between. The CDR3 has 14 residues. Germline loops: CDR1 KGHSH, CDR2 LQKENI. CDR3 loop: CASSPSFLATEAFF. The CDR3 coding sequence is TGTGCCAGCTCACCTAGCTTCCTCGCGACTGAAGCTTTCTTT.

This clonotype was counted ten times or more. At one boundary the junction diverges from the germline segment, which might be a read error. V is TRBV20-1 and J is TRBJ2-7; 8 bases are a match to TRBD2. The germline V gene encodes CDR1 DFQATT and CDR2 SNEGSKA (reference sequence). This CDR3 spans 15 amino acids. As DNA, the CDR3 is TGCAGTGCTGGAGAGAGCGCTAGCGGGTTCTACGAGCAGTACTTC. Its translation is CSAGESASGFYEQYF.

This clonotype came up many times. The chain employs TRBV6-1 and TRBJ2-4; D may be TRBD1 or TRBD2 (6 bases each). This CDR3 spans 15 amino acids. Germline loops: CDR1 MNHNS, CDR2 SASEGT. V lost 2 bases, J lost 3 bases, and 11 bases lay in between. CDR3 DNA sequence: TGTGCCAGCAGTGAAAGGAGGGGGAACAAAAACATTCAGTACTTC. Translated, it gives CASSERRGNKNIQYF.

There are many counts of this clonotype. The chain employs TRBV4-1 and TRBJ1-1; 7 nucleotides line up with TRBD1. After removal of 0 bases from V and 7 bases from J, the junction contained 8 bases not matched to a gene. CDR3 length: 15 residues. Germline V CDR1 and CDR2: MGHRA, YSYEKL. The CDR3 bases are TGCGCCAGCAGCCAAGATGCATCGCGGGACAGTGAAGCTTTCTTT. Residues: CASSQDASRDSEAFF.

The sample holds many counts of this clonotype. This chain links TRBV25-1 with TRBJ1-2; the D is unclear. The V end was cut by 6 bases, the J end by 1 base, with 12 bases between. Germline V lookup: CDR1 MGHDK, CDR2 SYGVNS. This CDR3 comprises 14 residues. The chain's CDR3 is CASRSPGSNYGYTF. CDR3 coding DNA: TGTGCCAGCAGGAGCCCCGGCAGTAACTATGGCTACACCTTC.

This clonotype came up once. A much larger clone differs from this one at a single base, so this may be a read error. The chain employs TRBV3-1 and TRBJ1-2; D unclear. The CDR3 sequence is 13 residues long. Between the trimmed V and J ends, which lost 11 bases and 0 bases, there was a span of 13 bases. The germline CDR1 and CDR2 sequences are LGHDT and YNNKEL (reference sequence). The CDR3 coding sequence is TGTGCCTGCGGGATCAGCCCTAACTATGGCTACACCTTC. Protein product: CACGISPNYGYTF.

Ten or more counts support this clonotype. The V gene is TRBV28, the J gene TRBJ2-1, with 7 positions matching TRBD2. This CDR3 region has 15 residues. In germline, CDR1 is MDHEN, CDR2 SYDVKM. The V segment lost 7 bases and the J segment 0 bases; nucleotides outside the gene matches: 6. The CDR3 reads CASTGRTSSYNEQFF. The CDR3 region has the DNA TGTGCCAGCACGGGGAGGACTAGCTCCTACAATGAGCAGTTCTTC.

This clonotype was recorded many times. This chain connects TRBV3-1 to TRBJ2-2; TRBD1 matches at 10 bases. The CDR3 is 16 residues long. V lost 6 bases to trimming and J lost 7 bases; unmatched junction nucleotides: 11. In germline, CDR1 is LGHDT, CDR2 YNNKEL (reference sequence). The CDR3 sequence: CASSGPGQGYGGELFF. In DNA, the CDR3 is TGTGCCAGCAGTGGCCCGGGACAGGGGTACGGCGGGGAGCTGTTTTTT.

By sample fraction, this clonotype is medium-sized. The chain combines TRBV29-1 with TRBJ2-6; TRBD1 is a possible D gene (5 bases). The CDR3 contains 14 residues. Germline V lookup: CDR1 SQVTM, CDR2 ANQGSEA. V was cut by 4 bases and J by 4 bases, with 11 bases left in between. The CDR3: CSVGGQTGANVLTF. CDR3 DNA: TGCAGCGTTGGCGGACAAACCGGGGCCAACGTCCTGACTTTC.

In its sample, this clonotype was seen many times. The chain combines TRBV19 with TRBJ2-4, with a tentative D call TRBD1 (7 bases). Per germline, CDR1 LNHDA and CDR2 SQIVND (reference sequence). This CDR3 has 15 amino acids. Deletions cut 8 bases from V and 5 bases from J, with 19 bases between. Here the CDR3 DNA reads TGTGCCAGTCGAGGTTGGAGGGGGCGGGAAAACATTCAGTACTTC. Translated, it gives CASRGWRGRENIQYF.

This clonotype was seen many times. The CDR3 spells CASSQDMGDFSGRERELFF. The DNA for the CDR3 is TGCGCCAGCAGCCAAGATATGGGTGATTTTAGCGGGCGTGAGCGGGAGCTGTTTTTT. The rearrangement uses TRBV4-1 and TRBJ2-2; 7 bases map to TRBD2. CDR3 length: 19 amino acids. The ends lost 0 bases at V and 9 bases at J; junction bases unmatched: 19. Germline V lookup: CDR1 MGHRA, CDR2 YSYEKL.

This clonotype has at least ten counts. The chain employs TRBV19 and TRBJ2-7, with TRBD1 identical over 9 bases. Germline loops: CDR1 LNHDA, CDR2 SQIVND (reference sequence). V lost 6 bases to trimming and J lost 2 bases; unmatched junction nucleotides: 8. The CDR3 is 15 amino acids. The CDR3 reads CASSSGTGRPYEQYF. The CDR3 region has the DNA TGTGCCAGTAGCTCCGGGACAGGGAGGCCCTACGAGCAGTACTTC.

In this sample, this clonotype turned up many times. The rearrangement uses TRBV27 and TRBJ1-1, with no clear D. The CDR3 totals 15 residues. Germline values: CDR1 MNHEY, CDR2 SMNVEV (reference sequence). The germline V and J ends were trimmed by 3 bases and 0 bases, with 11 bases remaining between them. CDR3 sequence (DNA): TGTGCCAGCAGTTTGATGGGCGGCTTGAACACTGAAGCTTTCTTT. Translating it yields CASSLMGGLNTEAFF.

This clonotype was seen at least ten times. The V gene is TRBV7-2, the J gene TRBJ2-4, with D uncertain. V was pared by 2 bases and J by 2 bases, with 10 bases between. The CDR3 spans 15 residues. Germline CDR1 is SGHTA and CDR2 is FQGNSA. The CDR3 sequence: CASSLRSVSKNIQYF. In DNA, the CDR3 is TGTGCCAGCAGCTTAAGATCGGTATCCAAAAACATTCAGTACTTC.

The sample holds many counts of this clonotype. This chain uses TRBV9 with TRBJ2-2; D remains unclear. The CDR3 length is 17 residues. Trimming removed 4 bases from V and 7 bases from J, with 23 bases in between. Germline V lookup: CDR1 SGDLS, CDR2 YYNGEE. The CDR3 loop reads CASSPQIGLPLGGELFF. The DNA for the CDR3 is TGTGCCAGCAGCCCCCAGATTGGTCTACCTCTCGGCGGGGAGCTGTTTTTT.